Listed here are 21 T cell receptor beta chains from one sample, sequenced in a study of T cell responses to AZD1222 COVID-19 vaccine. Sequencing used immunoSEQ multiplex PCR; TCRdb keeps in-frame clones, though not all of them. This table has 70,000 to 90,000 clones, approximately 85% appearing once. Source: peripheral blood, taken on day 0 of AZD1222 vaccination. These receptors originate from an adult in good health.

The rearrangement links TRBV7-8 to TRBJ1-5; the match to TRBD1 covers 7 bases. V lost 5 bases, J lost 0 bases, and 10 bases stayed unmatched. Germline loops: CDR1 SGHVS, CDR2 FQNEAQ. The CDR3 is 17 amino acids. The chain's CDR3 is CASSPRDRQVSNQPQHF. DNA of the CDR3: TGTGCCAGCAGCCCTAGGGACAGACAAGTTAGCAATCAGCCCCAGCATTTT.

This sequence joins TRBV5-1 and TRBJ2-2, with a tentative D call TRBD1 (6 bases). This CDR3 is built from 19 residues. CDR1 and CDR2 from the germline V gene are SGHRS and YFSETQ. With 3 bases removed from V and 0 bases from J, the gap between germline ends came to 21 bases. The CDR3 DNA reads TGCGCCAGCAGCTCCCCGAGGGGCAGGGGAATAGCGAACACCGGGGAGCTGTTTTTT. Translated: CASSSPRGRGIANTGELFF.

The genes are TRBV9 and TRBJ2-1; 8 nucleotides match TRBD2. The CDR3 has 15 residues. The J segment lost 2 bases and the V segment lost 2 bases, leaving 3 bases of the junction unmatched. Germline lookup yields CDR1 SGDLS and CDR2 YYNGEE. The DNA of the CDR3 is TGTGCCAGCAGCGTGGCAGCGGGGGCCTACAATGAGCAGTTCTTC. Translated: CASSVAAGAYNEQFF.

The chain uses TRBV6-5 and TRBJ1-3; the match to TRBD1 covers 11 bases. Trimming took 7 bases from V and 2 from J; bases not matched to a gene: 1. The CDR3 covers 14 residues. Per the germline V gene, CDR1 is MNHEY and CDR2 is SVGAGI. This CDR3 reads CASTGQGAGNTIYF. CDR3 DNA sequence: TGTGCCAGCACGGGACAGGGGGCTGGAAACACCATATATTTT.

The chain couples TRBV6-1 to TRBJ1-2; 7 nucleotides match TRBD1. This CDR3 has 14 residues. V shed 2 bases and J 6 bases; nucleotides not matched to a gene: 6. CDR1 is MNHNS and CDR2 is SASEGT in the germline V gene. For the CDR3, the DNA is TGTGCCAGCAGTGAAAATAGGGGGCGAGATGGCTACACCTTC. This sequence encodes CASSENRGRDGYTF.

The chain employs TRBV6-5 and TRBJ2-3; TRBD2 aligns across 8 bases. Germline CDR1 reads MNHEY; CDR2 reads SVGAGI. This CDR3 region has 14 residues. Germline trimming cut 4 bases from V and 4 bases from J; bases unmatched to any gene: 4. CDR3 bases: TGTGCCAGCAGTTGGATAGCGGGGTCAGATACGCAGTATTTT. Translated, it gives CASSWIAGSDTQYF.

CDR3 in DNA: TGTGCCAGCAGCCCCCCGTCGCTAGCGGGCGAAAAAGAGGGTAACATTCAGTACTTC. Protein sequence: CASSPPSLAGEKEGNIQYF. V usage is TRBV7-9 and J usage is TRBJ2-4, with 8 bases identical to TRBD2. Germline V gene lookup returns CDR1 SEHNR and CDR2 FQNEAQ (reference sequence). The ends lost 5 bases at V and 7 bases at J; junction bases unmatched: 22. This CDR3 comprises 19 residues.

The chain is built from TRBV7-9 and TRBJ2-1, with TRBD1 identical over 9 bases. The trim removed 4 bases at V and 5 bases at J, leaving 12 bases unmatched. Germline values: CDR1 SEHNR, CDR2 FQNEAQ (reference sequence). The CDR3 runs 17 residues. CDR3 nucleotides: TGTGCCAGCAGCTCACCTAACAGGGGGCAAATAAACAATGAGCAGTTCTTC. It codes for CASSSPNRGQINNEQFF.

The chain couples TRBV9 to TRBJ2-1; 8 nucleotides align to TRBD2. The CDR3 has 15 amino acids. Trimming removed 5 bases from V and 0 bases from J; junction bases left unmatched: 4. Per germline, CDR1 SGDLS and CDR2 YYNGEE. The CDR3 sequence is CASSTSGSSYNEQFF. The CDR3 DNA reads TGTGCCAGCAGTACTAGCGGTAGCTCCTACAATGAGCAGTTCTTC. The whole variable domain, remainder taken from reference TRBV9 and TRBJ2-1, is DSGVTQTPKHLITATGQRVTLRCSPRSGDLSVYWYQQSLDQGLQFLIQYYNGEERAKGNILERFSAQQFPDLHSELNLSSLELGDSALYFCASSTSGSSYNEQFFGPGTRLTVL.

The rearrangement links TRBV5-6 to TRBJ1-2, with a tentative D call TRBD1 (6 bases). The germline gives CDR1 SGHDT, CDR2 YYEEEE. V was cut by 4 bases and J by 2 bases, with 18 bases left in between. This CDR3 spans 16 amino acids. This CDR3 is CASSRTAHNPNYGYTF. The CDR3 nucleotides are TGTGCCAGCAGCCGGACAGCCCACAACCCAAACTATGGCTACACCTTC.

This rearrangement joins TRBV5-5 to TRBJ1-2; a weak D match, TRBD1 (5 bases). Germline CDR1 reads SGHKS; CDR2 reads YYEKEE (reference sequence). V shed 4 bases and J shed 7 bases, with 20 bases lying between them. The CDR3 covers 15 residues. CDR3 protein: CASSPEGGTTFGYTF. CDR3 in DNA: TGTGCCAGCAGCCCGGAAGGTGGGACTACGTTTGGCTACACCTTC. The full variable domain, rest sourced from reference TRBV5-5 and TRBJ1-2, is DAGVTQSPTHLIKTRGQQVTLRCSPISGHKSVSWYQQVLGQGPQFIFQYYEKEERGRGNFPDRFSARQFPNYSSELNVNALLLGDSALYLCASSPEGGTTFGYTFGSGTRLTVV.

The CDR3, as DNA: TGTGCCAGCTCACCACCGTACCCAGCGGGAGGAGTCGGGGAGCTGTTTTTT. It translates to CASSPPYPAGGVGELFF. The chain combines TRBV18 with TRBJ2-2; 9 positions agree with TRBD2. The V gene end was trimmed by 0 bases and the J gene end by 7 bases; junction bases not matched to a gene: 9. The CDR3 is 17 residues long. Germline V gives CDR1 KGHSH, CDR2 LQKENI.

The rearrangement uses TRBV5-4 and TRBJ1-1; tentatively, D is TRBD1 (5 bases). Germline CDR1 and CDR2: SGHNT and YYREEE (reference sequence). The CDR3 has 14 amino acids. V dropped 1 base and J dropped 5 bases, with 12 bases sitting between them. The CDR3 bases are TGTGCCAGCAGCTTGTCGGGGGGTGAGACTGAAGCTTTCTTT. Its protein is CASSLSGGETEAFF.

The chain carries TRBV30 and TRBJ1-5, with 7 bases aligning to TRBD1. CDR3 size: 17 residues. The ends lost 4 bases at V and 4 bases at J; junction bases unmatched: 16. Germline-derived CDR1 and CDR2 are GTSNPN and SVGIG (reference sequence). The CDR3 DNA follows: TGTGCCTGGACCTCGACAGGGCCGGCTTTTGATAATCAGCCCCAGCATTTT. Translating it yields CAWTSTGPAFDNQPQHF.

This clone was recorded a few times. The rearrangement links TRBV19 to TRBJ1-4, with D unclear. The V end was cut by 6 bases, the J end by 8 bases, with 10 bases between. Germline V gene data show CDR1 as LNHDA and CDR2 as SQIVND (reference sequence). This CDR3 has 12 amino acids. The CDR3 is CASSKGREKLFF. CDR3 DNA sequence: TGTGCCAGTAGCAAGGGTCGGGAAAAACTGTTTTTT. Using reference TRBV19 and TRBJ1-4 for the parts outside the CDR3, the full variable domain is DGGITQSPKYLFRKEGQNVTLSCEQNLNHDAMYWYRQDPGQGLRLIYYSQIVNDFQKGDIAEGYSVSREKKESFPLTVTSAQKNPTAFYLCASSKGREKLFFGSGTQLSVL.

The chain uses TRBV28 and TRBJ2-7, with TRBD2 identical over 14 bases. The CDR3 totals 17 residues. With V trimmed by 5 bases and J by 4 bases, 10 bases remained unmatched. CDR1 is MDHEN and CDR2 is SYDVKM in the germline V gene. CDR3 bases: TGTGCCAGCAGTGGGACTAGCGGGAGTCCCAGGGTTTACGAGCAGTACTTC. This translates into CASSGTSGSPRVYEQYF. The full variable domain, with the rest looked up from reference TRBV28 and TRBJ2-7, is DVKVTQSSRYLVKRTGEKVFLECVQDMDHENMFWYRQDPGLGLRLIYFSYDVKMKEKGDIPEGYSVSREKKERFSLILESASTNQTSMYLCASSGTSGSPRVYEQYFGPGTRLTVT.

The chain has TRBV3-1 (or the pseudogene TRBV3-2) and TRBJ1-2; no definite D call. Trimming removed 1 base at V and 8 bases at J, with 17 bases between. The CDR3 runs 15 residues. Germline CDR1 LGHDT, CDR2 YNNKEL (reference sequence). CDR3 DNA sequence: TGTGCCAGCAGCCAAGTACACGGCCGCCCCACGGGCTACACCTTC. Amino acids: CASSQVHGRPTGYTF.

The chain couples TRBV27 to TRBJ1-2, with no clear D. Germline V lookup: CDR1 MNHEY, CDR2 SMNVEV (reference sequence). Trimming took 3 bases from V and 6 from J, leaving 14 bases between them. CDR3 size: 14 residues. The chain's CDR3 is CASSFSLSGNGYTF. The CDR3 region has the DNA TGTGCCAGCAGTTTCTCCTTATCAGGAAATGGCTACACCTTC.

The chain recombines TRBV12-3 or TRBV12-4 with TRBJ1-3; D gene ambiguous. The CDR3 spans 11 residues. Trimming removed 1 base at V and 11 bases at J, with 6 bases between. The CDR3 protein is CASSLGEAIYF. The DNA for the CDR3 is TGTGCCAGCAGTTTAGGGGAGGCCATATATTTT.

The V gene is TRBV5-1, the J gene TRBJ2-7, with 7 nucleotides matching TRBD1. The V gene end was trimmed by 0 bases and the J gene end by 1 base; junction bases not matched to a gene: 4. The CDR3 extends over 15 amino acids. Germline V gene lookup returns CDR1 SGHRS and CDR2 YFSETQ. The CDR3 sequence: CASSLAGGRSYEQYF. The CDR3 DNA is TGCGCCAGCAGCTTGGCAGGGGGACGGTCCTACGAGCAGTACTTC. Looking up the rest from reference TRBV5-1 and TRBJ2-7 gives the full variable domain: KAGVTQTPRYLIKTRGQQVTLSCSPISGHRSVSWYQQTPGQGLQFLFEYFSETQRNKGNFPGRFSGRQFSNSRSEMNVSTLELGDSALYLCASSLAGGRSYEQYFGPGTRLTVT.

In DNA, the CDR3 is TGTGCCAGCAGCCTATTACAGGGCTACGAGCAGTACTTC. Its translation is CASSLLQGYEQYF. This chain joins TRBV3-1 (or the pseudogene TRBV3-2) and TRBJ2-7; tentative D call: TRBD1 (6 bases). From germline, CDR1 is LGHDT and CDR2 YNNKEL (reference sequence). The CDR3 sequence is 13 residues long. V was pared by 4 bases and J by 3 bases, with 10 bases between.